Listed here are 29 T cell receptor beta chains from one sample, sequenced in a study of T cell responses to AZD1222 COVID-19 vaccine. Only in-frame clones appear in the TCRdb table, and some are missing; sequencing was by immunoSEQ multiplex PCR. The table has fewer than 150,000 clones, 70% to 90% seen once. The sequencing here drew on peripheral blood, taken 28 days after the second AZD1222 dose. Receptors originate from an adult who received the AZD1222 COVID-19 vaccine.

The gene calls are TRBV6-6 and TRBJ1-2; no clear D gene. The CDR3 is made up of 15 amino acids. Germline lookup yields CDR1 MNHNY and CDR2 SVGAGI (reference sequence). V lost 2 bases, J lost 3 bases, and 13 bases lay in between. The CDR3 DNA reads TGTGCCAGCAGTTACCAAACGACTAGGGACTATGGCTACACCTTC. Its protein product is CASSYQTTRDYGYTF.

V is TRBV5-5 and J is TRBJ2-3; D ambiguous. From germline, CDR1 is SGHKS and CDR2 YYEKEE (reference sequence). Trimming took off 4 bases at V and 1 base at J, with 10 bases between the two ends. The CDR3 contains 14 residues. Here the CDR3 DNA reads TGTGCCAGCAGCGCGGAGAGACGCACAGATACGCAGTATTTT. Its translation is CASSAERRTDTQYF.

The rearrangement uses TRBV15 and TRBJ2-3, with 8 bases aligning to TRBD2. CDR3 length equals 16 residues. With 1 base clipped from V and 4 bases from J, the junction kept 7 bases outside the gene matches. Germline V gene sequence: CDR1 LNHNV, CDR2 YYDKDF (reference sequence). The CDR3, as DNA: TGTGCCACCAGCAGAGTTGGTAGCGGGATTGCAGATACGCAGTATTTT. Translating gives CATSRVGSGIADTQYF.

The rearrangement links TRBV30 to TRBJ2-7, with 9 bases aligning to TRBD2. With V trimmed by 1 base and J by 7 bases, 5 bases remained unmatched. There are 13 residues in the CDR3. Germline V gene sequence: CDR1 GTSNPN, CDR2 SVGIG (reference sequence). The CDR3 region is CAWSEGLAREQYF. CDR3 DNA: TGTGCCTGGAGTGAGGGACTAGCTCGGGAGCAGTACTTC.

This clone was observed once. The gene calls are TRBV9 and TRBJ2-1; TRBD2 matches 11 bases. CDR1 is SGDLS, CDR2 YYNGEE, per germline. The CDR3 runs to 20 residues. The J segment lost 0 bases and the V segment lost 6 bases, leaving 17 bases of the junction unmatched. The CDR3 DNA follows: TGTGCCAGCACCAAAAGATGGGGGACTAGCGGACCAAGCTCCTACAATGAGCAGTTCTTC. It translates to CASTKRWGTSGPSSYNEQFF. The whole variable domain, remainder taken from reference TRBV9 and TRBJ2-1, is DSGVTQTPKHLITATGQRVTLRCSPRSGDLSVYWYQQSLDQGLQFLIQYYNGEERAKGNILERFSAQQFPDLHSELNLSSLELGDSALYFCASTKRWGTSGPSSYNEQFFGPGTRLTVL.

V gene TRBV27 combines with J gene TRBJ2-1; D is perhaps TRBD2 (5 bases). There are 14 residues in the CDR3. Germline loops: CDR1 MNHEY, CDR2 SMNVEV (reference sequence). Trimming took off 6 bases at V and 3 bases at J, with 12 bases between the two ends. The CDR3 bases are TGTGCCAGCAGCTCCGGGGTATTCTACAATGAGCAGTTCTTC. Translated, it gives CASSSGVFYNEQFF.

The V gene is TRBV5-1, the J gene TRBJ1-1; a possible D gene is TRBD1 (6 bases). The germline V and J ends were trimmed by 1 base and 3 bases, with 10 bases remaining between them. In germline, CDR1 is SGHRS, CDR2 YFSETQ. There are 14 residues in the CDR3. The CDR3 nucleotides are TGCGCCAGCAGCTTGATGGGGGCTGACACTGAAGCTTTCTTT. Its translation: CASSLMGADTEAFF.

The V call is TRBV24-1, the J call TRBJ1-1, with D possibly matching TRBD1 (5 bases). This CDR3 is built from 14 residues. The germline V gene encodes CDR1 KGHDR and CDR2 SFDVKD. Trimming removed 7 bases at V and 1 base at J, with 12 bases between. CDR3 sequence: CATSLRGGNTEAFF. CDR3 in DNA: TGTGCCACCAGCCTTCGGGGGGGGAACACTGAAGCTTTCTTT.

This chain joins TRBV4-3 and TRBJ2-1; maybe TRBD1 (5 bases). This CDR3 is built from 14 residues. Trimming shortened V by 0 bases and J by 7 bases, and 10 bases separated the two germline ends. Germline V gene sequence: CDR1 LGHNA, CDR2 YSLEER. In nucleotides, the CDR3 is TGCGCCAGCAGCCAAGATAGCAGGGTGAATGAGCAGTTCTTC. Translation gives CASSQDSRVNEQFF.

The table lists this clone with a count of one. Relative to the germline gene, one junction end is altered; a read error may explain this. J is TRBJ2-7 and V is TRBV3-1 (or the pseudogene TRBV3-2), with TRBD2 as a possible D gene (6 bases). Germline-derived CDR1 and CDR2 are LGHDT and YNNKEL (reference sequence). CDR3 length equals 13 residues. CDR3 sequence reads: CASSYGLSSEQYF. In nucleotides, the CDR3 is TGTGCCAGCAGCTACGGACTATCCTCCGAGCAGTACTTC.

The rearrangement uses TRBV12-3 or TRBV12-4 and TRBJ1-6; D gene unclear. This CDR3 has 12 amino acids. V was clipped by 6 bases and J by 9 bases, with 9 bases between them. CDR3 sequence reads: CASRNLVSPLHF. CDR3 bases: TGTGCCAGCAGGAACCTCGTTTCACCCCTCCACTTT.

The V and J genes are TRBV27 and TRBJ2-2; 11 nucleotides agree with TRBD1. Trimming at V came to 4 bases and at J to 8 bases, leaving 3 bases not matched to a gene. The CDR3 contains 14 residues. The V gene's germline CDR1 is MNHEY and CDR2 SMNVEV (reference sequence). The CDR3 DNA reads TGTGCCAGCAGTTGGACAGGGGGCACGGGGGAGCTGTTTTTT. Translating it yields CASSWTGGTGELFF.

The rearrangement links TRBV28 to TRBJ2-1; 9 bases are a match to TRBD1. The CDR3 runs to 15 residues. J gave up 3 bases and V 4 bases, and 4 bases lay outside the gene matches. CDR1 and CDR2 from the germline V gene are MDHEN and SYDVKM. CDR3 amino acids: CASSSTGGGYNEQFF. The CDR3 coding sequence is TGTGCCAGCAGTTCAACAGGGGGCGGCTACAATGAGCAGTTCTTC.

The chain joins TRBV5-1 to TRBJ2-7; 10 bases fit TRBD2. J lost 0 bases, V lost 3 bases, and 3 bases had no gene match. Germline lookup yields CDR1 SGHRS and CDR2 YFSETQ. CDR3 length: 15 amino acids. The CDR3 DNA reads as TGCGCCAGCAGCTACCTAGCGGGAGACTCCTACGAGCAGTACTTC. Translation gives CASSYLAGDSYEQYF. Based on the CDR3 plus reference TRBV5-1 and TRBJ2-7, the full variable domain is KAGVTQTPRYLIKTRGQQVTLSCSPISGHRSVSWYQQTPGQGLQFLFEYFSETQRNKGNFPGRFSGRQFSNSRSEMNVSTLELGDSALYLCASSYLAGDSYEQYFGPGTRLTVT.

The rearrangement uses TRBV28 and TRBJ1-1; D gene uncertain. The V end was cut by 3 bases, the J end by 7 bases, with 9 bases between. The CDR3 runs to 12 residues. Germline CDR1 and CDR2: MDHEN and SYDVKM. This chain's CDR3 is CASSLARYEAFF. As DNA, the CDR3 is TGTGCCAGCAGTTTGGCTAGATATGAAGCTTTCTTT.

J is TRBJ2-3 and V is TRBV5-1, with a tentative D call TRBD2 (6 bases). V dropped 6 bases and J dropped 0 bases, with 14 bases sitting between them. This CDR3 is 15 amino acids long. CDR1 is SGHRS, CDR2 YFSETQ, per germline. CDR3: CASTMASASTDTQYF. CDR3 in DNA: TGCGCCAGCACGATGGCTAGCGCTAGCACAGATACGCAGTATTTT.

CDR3 amino acids: CASSNNRGDYGYTF. CDR3 DNA sequence: TGTGCCAGCAGCAACAACAGGGGGGACTATGGCTACACCTTC. This sequence joins TRBV7-2 and TRBJ1-2; TRBD1 aligns across 8 bases. The CDR3 is 14 amino acids. V shed 5 bases and J 3 bases; nucleotides not matched to a gene: 5. Germline CDR1 and CDR2: SGHTA and FQGNSA.

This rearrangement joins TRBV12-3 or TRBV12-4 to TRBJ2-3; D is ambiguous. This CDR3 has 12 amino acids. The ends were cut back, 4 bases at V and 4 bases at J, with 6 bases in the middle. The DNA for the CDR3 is TGTGCCAGCAGTTCATTTTCAGATACGCAGTATTTT. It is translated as CASSSFSDTQYF.

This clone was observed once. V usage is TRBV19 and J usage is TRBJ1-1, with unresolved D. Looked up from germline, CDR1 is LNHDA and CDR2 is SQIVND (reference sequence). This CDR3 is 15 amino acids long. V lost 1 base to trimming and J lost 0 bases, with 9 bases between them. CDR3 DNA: TGTGCCAGTAGTATAGCGGGCCTCATGAACACTGAAGCTTTCTTT. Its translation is CASSIAGLMNTEAFF.

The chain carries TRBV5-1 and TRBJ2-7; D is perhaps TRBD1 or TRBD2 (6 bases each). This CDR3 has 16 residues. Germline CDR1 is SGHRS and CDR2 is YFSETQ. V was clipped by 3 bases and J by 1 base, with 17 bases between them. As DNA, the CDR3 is TGCGCCAGCAGCTCAACTCCCACAGGGACTTCCTACGAGCAGTACTTC. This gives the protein CASSSTPTGTSYEQYF. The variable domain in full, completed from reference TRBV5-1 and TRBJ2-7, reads KAGVTQTPRYLIKTRGQQVTLSCSPISGHRSVSWYQQTPGQGLQFLFEYFSETQRNKGNFPGRFSGRQFSNSRSEMNVSTLELGDSALYLCASSSTPTGTSYEQYFGPGTRLTVT.

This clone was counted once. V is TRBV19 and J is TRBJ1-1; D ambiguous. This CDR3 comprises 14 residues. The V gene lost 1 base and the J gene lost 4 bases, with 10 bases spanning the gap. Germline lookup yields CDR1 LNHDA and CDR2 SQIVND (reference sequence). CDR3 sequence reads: CASSIVGDLTEAFF. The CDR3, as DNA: TGTGCCAGTAGTATAGTTGGGGATCTCACTGAAGCTTTCTTT.

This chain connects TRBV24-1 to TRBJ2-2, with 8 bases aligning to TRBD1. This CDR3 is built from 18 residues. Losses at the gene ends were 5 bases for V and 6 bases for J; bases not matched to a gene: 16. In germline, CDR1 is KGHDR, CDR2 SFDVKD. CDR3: CATSALHSGTGLSGELFF. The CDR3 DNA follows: TGTGCCACCAGTGCACTACACTCCGGGACAGGACTGTCCGGGGAGCTGTTTTTT.

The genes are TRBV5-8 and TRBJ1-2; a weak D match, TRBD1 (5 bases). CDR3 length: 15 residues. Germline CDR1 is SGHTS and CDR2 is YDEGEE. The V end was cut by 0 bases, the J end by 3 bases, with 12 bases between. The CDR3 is CASSLDPTGDYGYTF. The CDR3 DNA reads TGTGCCAGCAGCTTGGACCCAACAGGAGACTATGGCTACACCTTC.

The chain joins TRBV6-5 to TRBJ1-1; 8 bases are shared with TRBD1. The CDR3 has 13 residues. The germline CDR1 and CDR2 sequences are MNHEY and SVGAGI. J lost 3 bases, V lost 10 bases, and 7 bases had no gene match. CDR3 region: CATKTGEDTEAFF. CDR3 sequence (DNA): TGTGCCACCAAGACAGGGGAGGACACTGAAGCTTTCTTT.

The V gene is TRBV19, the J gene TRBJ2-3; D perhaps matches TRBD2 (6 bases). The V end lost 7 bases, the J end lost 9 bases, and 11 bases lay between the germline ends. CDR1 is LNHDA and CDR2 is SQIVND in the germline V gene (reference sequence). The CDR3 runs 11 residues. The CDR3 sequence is CASTSGRTQYF. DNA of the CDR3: TGTGCCAGTACCTCGGGGAGGACGCAGTATTTT.

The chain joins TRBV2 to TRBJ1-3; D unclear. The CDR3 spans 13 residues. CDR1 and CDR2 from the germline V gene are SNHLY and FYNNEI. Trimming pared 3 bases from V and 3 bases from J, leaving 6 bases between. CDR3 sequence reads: CASSEGGGNTIYF. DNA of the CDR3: TGTGCCAGCAGTGAGGGAGGTGGAAACACCATATATTTT.

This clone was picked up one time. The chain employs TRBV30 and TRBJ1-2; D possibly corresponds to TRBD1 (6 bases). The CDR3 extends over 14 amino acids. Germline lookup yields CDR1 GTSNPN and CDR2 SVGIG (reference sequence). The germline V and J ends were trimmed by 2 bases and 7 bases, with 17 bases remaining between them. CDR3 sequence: CAWSTPQGGSGYTF. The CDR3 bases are TGTGCCTGGAGTACCCCACAGGGAGGGTCTGGCTACACCTTC.

The CDR3 coding sequence is TGTGCCAGCCGGGGCGGCTATGGCTACACCTTC. Translating gives CASRGGYGYTF. The chain uses TRBV2 and TRBJ1-2; D may be TRBD1 (5 bases). There are 11 residues in the CDR3. The germline V and J ends were trimmed by 8 bases and 4 bases, with 8 bases remaining between them. The germline CDR1 and CDR2 sequences are SNHLY and FYNNEI.

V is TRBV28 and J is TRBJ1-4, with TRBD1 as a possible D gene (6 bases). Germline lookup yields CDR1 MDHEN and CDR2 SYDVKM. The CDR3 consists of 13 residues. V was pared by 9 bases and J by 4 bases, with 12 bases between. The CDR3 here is CASRGAGNEKLFF. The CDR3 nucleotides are TGTGCCAGTAGGGGGGCGGGTAATGAAAAACTGTTTTTT.